The present T cell receptor beta chain was sequenced within a study of OX40 agonist ivuxolimab in advanced cancers. The study, taken as a whole, reports: CD8+ T cells (on average) carried more expanded clones than CD4+ T cells.

On this clone: Its target is unknown.

Profiling relied on immunoSEQ multiplex PCR, and the TCRdb table lists in-frame clones only, not all of them. The data contain about 83,000 clones, approximately 90% of them singletons. The TCR originated in an adult with an advanced solid tumor such as melanoma, head and neck, liver or kidney cancer. This specimen consisted of CD4+ or CD8+ T cells sorted from blood, obtained in a trial of the OX40 agonist ivuxolimab.

The CDR3 protein is CASSFSSGLNNEQFF. CDR3 DNA sequence: TGTGCCAGCAGTTTTTCGAGCGGACTGAATAATGAGCAGTTCTTC. The V call is TRBV7-2, the J call TRBJ2-1; D perhaps matches TRBD2 (5 bases). Germline V CDR1 and CDR2: SGHTA, FQGNSA. Trimming left V 6 bases short and J 7 bases short, with 19 bases between. This CDR3 has 15 residues.